This T cell receptor (beta chain) was profiled in a study of blood T cell repertoires in COVID-19 (TCRdb year 2020). Concerning the study at large: Samples from collaborators originated in the United States, Italy and Spain and spanned both the acute and convalescent phases of COVID-19. The material from the prospective study consisted of cDNA or gDNA derived from T cells, B-cell-depleted T cells, or PBMCs. The dataset comprised deeply sampled blood TCRbeta repertoires from subjects exposed to, actively infected with, or recovered from COVID-19. The repertoires were made available in a free public database intended to serve as a resource for research on the immune response to SARS-CoV-2. The samples were drawn from the first 160 participants of the ongoing ImmuneRACE study and from some 1,300 subjects provided by 6 global collaborators. Nearly every sample came with metadata listing a de-identified subject ID, COVID-19 status, age in years and sex. Where available, HLA class I and class II types were obtained from metadata supplied by the sample provider rather than from assay-based typing. General study outcomes and caveats: How much clinical and demographic metadata was included differed by source and by participant, and the metadata was provided uncurated.

On this clone: What antigen it recognizes has not been identified. No quality values exist for individual bases; no much larger clone is one base distant.

The collaborating institutions used their own protocols to collect whole blood in K2EDTA tubes. For TCRbeta analysis, collaborators shipped samples in one of three forms: frozen whole blood, isolated PBMCs, or DNA extracted from either of those sample types. TCRbeta CDR3 regions were amplified from genomic DNA by means of the immunoSEQ Assay, a bias-controlled multiplex PCR. On the authors' methods: Within the assay, amplification of reference gene primers was used to estimate how many nucleated cells each sample contained. To quantify the absolute abundance of each unique TCRbeta CDR3 rearrangement, sequence reads were collapsed and filtered. For each sample, productive Simpson clonality was calculated by taking the square root of Simpson's diversity index across productive rearrangements. In TCRdb, the immuneACCESS table is reduced to in-frame sequences with V and J assigned. These tables do not hold every clone; where another copy was compared, an unresolved V gene accounts for under half, and the others remain unexplained. V, J and clone size derive from that table, while D and trimming were established from the DNA sequence. The sample data list approximately 140,000 clones, and roughly 84% of these were observed just once. More than 1.2% of the sample comes from the top ten.

The germline V and J ends show losses of 5 bases and 5 bases respectively, and no gene match explains 4 bases of the junction. The CDR3 measures 13 amino acids from cysteine to phenylalanine. Only CDR3 DNA remains: 39 bases, in frame from the first base. As encoded in the germline V gene, CDR1 is SGHVS while CDR2 is FQNEAQ. The sequenced sample consisted of peripheral blood. The sequence is built from TRBV7-8 and TRBJ2-3; 7 central nucleotides agree with TRBD1. This TCR was sampled from a man aged 55 to 70 with acute or convalescent COVID-19. The base sequence is TGTGCCAGCAGCCCCTCAGGGGGAGATACGCAGTATTTT. It specifies CASSPSGGDTQYF.